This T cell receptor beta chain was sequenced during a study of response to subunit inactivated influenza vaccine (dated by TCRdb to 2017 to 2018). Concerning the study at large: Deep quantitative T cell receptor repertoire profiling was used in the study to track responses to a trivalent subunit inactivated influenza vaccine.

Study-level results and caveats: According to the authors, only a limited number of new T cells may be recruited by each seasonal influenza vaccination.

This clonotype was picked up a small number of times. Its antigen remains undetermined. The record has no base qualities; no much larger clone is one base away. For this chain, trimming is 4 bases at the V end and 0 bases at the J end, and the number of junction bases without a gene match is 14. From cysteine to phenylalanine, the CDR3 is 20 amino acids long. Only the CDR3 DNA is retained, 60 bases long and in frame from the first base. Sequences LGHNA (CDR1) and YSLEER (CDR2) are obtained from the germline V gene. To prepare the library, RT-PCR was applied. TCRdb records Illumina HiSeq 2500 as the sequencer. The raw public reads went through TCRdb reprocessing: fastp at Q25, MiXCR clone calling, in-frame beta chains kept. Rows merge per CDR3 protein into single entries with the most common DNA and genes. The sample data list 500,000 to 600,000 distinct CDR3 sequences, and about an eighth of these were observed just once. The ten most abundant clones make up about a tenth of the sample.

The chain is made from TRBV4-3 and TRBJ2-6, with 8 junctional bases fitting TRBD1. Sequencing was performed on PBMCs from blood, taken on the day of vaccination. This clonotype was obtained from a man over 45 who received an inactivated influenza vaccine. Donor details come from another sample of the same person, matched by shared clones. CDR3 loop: CASSLLLETGDRSGANVLTF. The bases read TGCGCCAGCAGCCTGCTCCTTGAGACAGGGGACCGCTCTGGGGCCAACGTCCTGACTTTC.